These T cell receptor beta chains were read from a single sample in a study of cytomegalovirus exposure and HLA in healthy donors. Assay: immunoSEQ multiplex PCR; the TCRdb copy retains only in-frame clones and omits some. The sample lists 150,000 to 250,000 clones; around 80% were seen once. The sequenced sample consisted of PBMCs. Receptors were obtained from a woman aged 25 to 39 in good health and CMV-seronegative. CDR3s include the opening cysteine and the closing phenylalanine or tryptophan. The D gene is left open where the match is weak. The listing skips clone size in some rows; elsewhere it reads once, few, many or a size class.

D	J	length	size	V	DNA	CDR3
.	TRBJ2-7	13	.	TRBV6-5	TGTGCCAGCAGGGCGGGCCTGGGGTACGAGCAGTACTTC	CASRAGLGYEQYF
TRBD1	TRBJ2-5	14	.	TRBV6-5	TGTGCCAGCATCGACCGGGACAGGGGGGAGACCCAGTACTTC	CASIDRDRGETQYF
TRBD1	TRBJ1-1	15	.	TRBV9	TGTGCCAGCAGCGTAGAAGGGGGCTCGAGCACTGAAGCTTTCTTT	CASSVEGGSSTEAFF
.	TRBJ2-2	13	few	TRBV4-2	TGTGCCACCGCTTTCGAGGGCACCGGGGAGCTGTTTTTT	CATAFEGTGELFF
.	TRBJ1-4	15	.	TRBV15	TGTGCCACCAGCACCGACAGGCTGAGAAATGAAAAACTGTTTTTT	CATSTDRLRNEKLFF
TRBD1	TRBJ1-1	15	.	TRBV5-1	TGCGCCAGCAGCTTGCTATCGGGACAGGGGTCTGAAGCTTTCTTT	CASSLLSGQGSEAFF
TRBD2	TRBJ2-7	16	.	TRBV7-2	TGTGCCAGCAGCTTGGCTAGCGGGGCGGGAGGGAAAGAGCAGTACTTC	CASSLASGAGGKEQYF
TRBD1	TRBJ2-3	13	few	TRBV5-4	TGTGCCAGCAGCTTGTCAGGGGGCGATACGCAGTATTTT	CASSLSGGDTQYF
TRBD1	TRBJ1-5	15	.	TRBV9	TGTGCCAGTCCGGGAGGGGGCGAGGGCAATCAGCCCCAGCATTTT	CASPGGGEGNQPQHF
TRBD2	TRBJ2-7	18	.	TRBV7-2	TGTGCCAGCAGCTTAGCGGGGGGGAATAGAATTAGCTCCTACGAGCAGTACTTC	CASSLAGGNRISSYEQYF
TRBD2	TRBJ2-2	14	.	TRBV5-1	TGCGCCAGCCGCGTTGCGGGAGTTACCGGGGAGCTGTTTTTT	CASRVAGVTGELFF
.	TRBJ1-6	14	.	TRBV7-3	TGTGCCAGCAGCTTAAAGGCAGGGATGTCACCCCTCCACTTT	CASSLKAGMSPLHF
.	TRBJ1-4	16	.	TRBV18	TGTGCCAGCTCACCGCGTGTGGGTAGCTTGAATGAAAAACTGTTTTTT	CASSPRVGSLNEKLFF
TRBD1	TRBJ1-5	16	.	TRBV27	TGTGCCAGCAGTTCGGGACAGCTATCCGCGGGTCAGCCCCAGCATTTT	CASSSGQLSAGQPQHF
.	TRBJ2-7	16	.	TRBV4-1	TGCGCCAGCAGCCTTCAAGTAACCCAGAGCGGTAACGAGCAGTACTTC	CASSLQVTQSGNEQYF
.	TRBJ1-5	13	few	TRBV5-5	TGTGCCAGCAGCTTGCTCCCCGAGCAGCCCCAGCATTTT	CASSLLPEQPQHF
TRBD1	TRBJ2-1	15	.	TRBV18	TGTGCCAGCTCACCCCCGGGACAGGGAGTTAATGAGCAGTTCTTC	CASSPPGQGVNEQFF
.	TRBJ2-2	13	few	TRBV5-4	TGTGCCAGCAGCTTGGACAGCTCCGGGGAGCTGTTTTTT	CASSLDSSGELFF
TRBD1	TRBJ2-7	14	.	TRBV6-5	TGTGCCAGCAGGCAAAGGACAGGGACTGCCGAGCAGTACTTC	CASRQRTGTAEQYF
.	TRBJ1-4	17	.	TRBV27	TGTGCCAGCAGTCCGGGTGGGGCAGGCTCAACTAATGAAAAACTGTTTTTT	CASSPGGAGSTNEKLFF
.	TRBJ2-1	15	few	TRBV7-3	TGTGCCAGCAGCTTAATTGAGCGGTCCTACAATGAGCAGTTCTTC	CASSLIERSYNEQFF
TRBD2	TRBJ2-6	18	.	TRBV11-2	TGTGCCAGCAGCTTAGACTTGCGGGAGGGGGCTTGGGCCAACGTCCTGACTTTC	CASSLDLREGAWANVLTF
.	TRBJ1-3	14	.	TRBV7-8	TGTGCCAGCAGCCCACAGGGACCAGGAAACACCATATATTTT	CASSPQGPGNTIYF
TRBD1	TRBJ1-1	14	.	TRBV6-5	TGTGCCAGCAGCGCGGGACAGCGGGCCACTGAAGCTTTCTTT	CASSAGQRATEAFF
TRBD2	TRBJ2-3	15	.	TRBV5-1	TGCGCCAGCAGCTTGGGGCTAGCGGGATCAGATACGCAGTATTTT	CASSLGLAGSDTQYF
.	TRBJ2-3	15	few	TRBV18	TGTGCCAGCTCACCACTGAGCGCCCGCACAGATACGCAGTATTTT	CASSPLSARTDTQYF
.	TRBJ2-1	18	.	TRBV6-1	TGTGCCAGCAGTGAACGGGGGAGCCTGCGGGAAATATACAATGAGCAGTTCTTC	CASSERGSLREIYNEQFF
.	TRBJ1-2	13	once	TRBV18	TGTGCCAGCTCACCCCCTGTAGACTATGGCTACACCTTC	CASSPPVDYGYTF
.	TRBJ1-2	12	.	TRBV6-1	TGTGCCAGCAGTGGGCAGGGTGGGGGCTACACCTTC	CASSGQGGGYTF
.	TRBJ2-2	16	.	TRBV29-1	TGCAGCGTTGAAGGGGGTATGGGGGAGGTCGCCGGGGAGCTGTTTTTT	CSVEGGMGEVAGELFF
.	TRBJ1-5	13	.	TRBV9	TGTGCCAGCAGCGTGGGAGCGGGCCAGCCCCAGCATTTT	CASSVGAGQPQHF
.	TRBJ2-1	17	.	TRBV7-8	TGTGCCAGCAGCTTAGGAAGAGGGCGCGGAGGGGACAATGAGCAGTTCTTC	CASSLGRGRGGDNEQFF
.	TRBJ2-6	17	.	TRBV18	TGTGCCAGCTCACTTTCTTCACATGCGGGGAGGGCCAACGTCCTGACTTTC	CASSLSSHAGRANVLTF
TRBD2	TRBJ2-1	18	.	TRBV30	TGTGCCTGGAACAGAGGGGGAACGGGAGGGAGGCTAGCCAATGAGCAGTTCTTC	CAWNRGGTGGRLANEQFF
TRBD1	TRBJ1-5	14	.	TRBV6-6	TGTGCCAGCAGTTTACCGGGACAGGGCAAGCCCCAGCATTTT	CASSLPGQGKPQHF
.	TRBJ1-3	14	.	TRBV27	TGTGCCAGCAGCCCTAGCTTCTCTGGAAACACCATATATTTT	CASSPSFSGNTIYF
.	TRBJ1-4	14	.	TRBV30	TGTGCCTGGAGTCCCCTCGGGAGCAGTGAAAAACTGTTTTTT	CAWSPLGSSEKLFF
.	TRBJ1-5	15	.	TRBV15	TGTGCCACCAGCCTCGAAAGTGCAGGGCTTGAGCCCCAGCATTTT	CATSLESAGLEPQHF
.	TRBJ1-6	16	.	TRBV9	TGTGCCAGCAGCGAATCGCCAGGGGCCGAAAATTCACCCCTCCACTTT	CASSESPGAENSPLHF
.	TRBJ2-2	17	few	TRBV27	TGTGCCAGCAGTCCGACTCTACAGGGAACGAACACCGGGGAGCTGTTTTTT	CASSPTLQGTNTGELFF
.	TRBJ1-5	15	.	TRBV11-2	TGTGCCAGCAGCTTAGAAAGTTCGGGGGGTCAGCCCCAGCATTTT	CASSLESSGGQPQHF
TRBD2	TRBJ2-7	13	.	TRBV4-2	TGTGCCAGCAGCCAAGAAGGAGCGGGGGGCCTGTACTTC	CASSQEGAGGLYF
.	TRBJ1-6	19	.	TRBV4-2	TGTGCCAGCAGCCAAGATAGGGTGGTCAGGGGAACCTATAATTCACCCCTCCACTTT	CASSQDRVVRGTYNSPLHF
.	TRBJ1-2	15	.	TRBV12-5	TGTGCTAGTGGTACCCCACAGGTCCAGACAGGCGGCTACACCTTC	CASGTPQVQTGGYTF
.	TRBJ2-3	12	.	TRBV5-1	TGCGCCAGCAGCCAAAGCACAGATACGCAGTATTTT	CASSQSTDTQYF
.	TRBJ1-1	15	.	TRBV9	TGTGCCAGCAGCGTACAGGGGCGCGGGAACACTGAAGCTTTCTTT	CASSVQGRGNTEAFF
.	TRBJ1-5	16	.	TRBV28	TGTGCCAGCAGTTCACCCCTTTTCGGGAGTAACCAGCCCCAGCATTTT	CASSSPLFGSNQPQHF
TRBD2	TRBJ2-1	12	.	TRBV6-5	TGTGCCAGTCTGGGTAGCGGGAGTATGCAGTTCTTC	CASLGSGSMQFF
TRBD2	TRBJ2-1	16	.	TRBV9	TGTGCCAGCAGCGCCCCGGGACTAGCGGGTAACAATGAGCAGTTCTTC	CASSAPGLAGNNEQFF
TRBD1	TRBJ1-1	15	.	TRBV11-3	TGTGCCAGCAGCCCGACAGGGGCCTTGAACACTGAAGCTTTCTTT	CASSPTGALNTEAFF
TRBD1	TRBJ1-4	16	.	TRBV6-5	TGTGCCAGCAGTTTCAGGGGGTTTTCGGTTGGTGAAAAACTGTTTTTT	CASSFRGFSVGEKLFF
.	TRBJ1-5	15	.	TRBV6-5	TGTGCCAGCAGTTACAGACAGTATAGCAATCAGCCCCAGCATTTT	CASSYRQYSNQPQHF
.	TRBJ1-5	14	.	TRBV28	TGTGCCAGCAGTTTTCGGGTCTACAATCAGCCCCAGCATTTT	CASSFRVYNQPQHF
.	TRBJ2-5	12	.	TRBV29-1	TGCAGCGTTGTAAGGGGAGGAGAGACCCAGTACTTC	CSVVRGGETQYF
TRBD1	TRBJ1-1	16	.	TRBV28	TGTGCCAGCAGTTTATCCCTGGGACAGGGGAACACTGAAGCTTTCTTT	CASSLSLGQGNTEAFF
.	TRBJ1-1	14	.	TRBV19	TGTGCCAGTAGTATGGGCCCGAGGGCTACTGAAGCTTTCTTT	CASSMGPRATEAFF